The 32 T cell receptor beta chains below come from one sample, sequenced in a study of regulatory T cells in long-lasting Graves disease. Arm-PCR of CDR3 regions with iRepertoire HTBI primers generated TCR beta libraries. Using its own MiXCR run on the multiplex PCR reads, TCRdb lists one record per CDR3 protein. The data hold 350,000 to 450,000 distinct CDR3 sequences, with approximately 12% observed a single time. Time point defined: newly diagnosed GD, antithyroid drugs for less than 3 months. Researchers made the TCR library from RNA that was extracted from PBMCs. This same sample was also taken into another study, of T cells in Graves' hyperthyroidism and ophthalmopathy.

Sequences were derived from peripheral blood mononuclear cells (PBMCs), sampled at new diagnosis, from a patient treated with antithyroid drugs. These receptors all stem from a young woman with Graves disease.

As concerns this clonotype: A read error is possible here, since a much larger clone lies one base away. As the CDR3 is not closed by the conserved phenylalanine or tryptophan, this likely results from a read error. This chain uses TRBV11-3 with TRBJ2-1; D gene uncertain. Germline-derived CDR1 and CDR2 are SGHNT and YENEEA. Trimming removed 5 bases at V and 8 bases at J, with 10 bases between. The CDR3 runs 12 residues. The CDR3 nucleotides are TGTGCCAGCAGCCAAAATGGGTATGAGCAGTTCTCC. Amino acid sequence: CASSQNGYEQFS.

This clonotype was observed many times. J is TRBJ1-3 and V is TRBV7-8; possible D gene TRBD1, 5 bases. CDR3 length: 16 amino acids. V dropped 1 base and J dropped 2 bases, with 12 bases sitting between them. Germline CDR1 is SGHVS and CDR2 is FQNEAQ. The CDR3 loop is CASSLGPVGAGNTIYF. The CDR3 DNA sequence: TGTGCCAGCAGCTTAGGCCCCGTAGGGGCTGGAAACACCATATATTTT.

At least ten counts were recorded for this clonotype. The CDR3 sequence is CASSSPRDQGTGELFF. DNA for the CDR3: TGTGCCAGCAGCTCGCCCAGGGACCAGGGGACCGGGGAGCTGTTTTTT. This sequence joins TRBV7-6 and TRBJ2-2; D might be TRBD1 (6 bases). The germline V and J ends were trimmed by 4 bases and 5 bases, with 17 bases remaining between them. Germline V CDR1 and CDR2: SGHVS, FNYEAQ. There are 16 residues in the CDR3.

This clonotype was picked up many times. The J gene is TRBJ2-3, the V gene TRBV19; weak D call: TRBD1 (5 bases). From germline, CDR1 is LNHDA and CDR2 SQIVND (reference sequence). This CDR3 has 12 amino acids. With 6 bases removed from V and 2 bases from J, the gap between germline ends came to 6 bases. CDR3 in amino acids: CASRTDTDTQYF. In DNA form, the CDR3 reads TGTGCCAGTAGGACAGACACAGATACGCAGTATTTT.

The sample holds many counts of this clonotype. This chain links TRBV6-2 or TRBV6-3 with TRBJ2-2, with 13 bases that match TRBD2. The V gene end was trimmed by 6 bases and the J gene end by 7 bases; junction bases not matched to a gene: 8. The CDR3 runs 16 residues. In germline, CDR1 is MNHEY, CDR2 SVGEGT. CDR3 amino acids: CASRLAGGPSIGELFF. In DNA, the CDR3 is TGTGCCAGCAGACTAGCGGGAGGGCCCTCGATCGGGGAGCTGTTTTTT.

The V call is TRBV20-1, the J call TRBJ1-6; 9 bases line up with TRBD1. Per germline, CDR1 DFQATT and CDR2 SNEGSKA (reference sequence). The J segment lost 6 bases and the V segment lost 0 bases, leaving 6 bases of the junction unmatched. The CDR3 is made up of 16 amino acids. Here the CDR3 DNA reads TGCAGTGCTAGAGACCGGGACAGGGTTAGTAATTCACCCCTCCACTTT. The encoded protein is CSARDRDRVSNSPLHF.

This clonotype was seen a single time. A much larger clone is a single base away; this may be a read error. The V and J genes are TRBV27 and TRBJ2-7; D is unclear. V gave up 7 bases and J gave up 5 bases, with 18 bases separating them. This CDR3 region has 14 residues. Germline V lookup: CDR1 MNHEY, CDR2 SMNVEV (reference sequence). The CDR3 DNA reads TGTGCCAGCACCTCGGGTGTGGTGGGTAACGAGCAGTACTTC. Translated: CASTSGVVGNEQYF.

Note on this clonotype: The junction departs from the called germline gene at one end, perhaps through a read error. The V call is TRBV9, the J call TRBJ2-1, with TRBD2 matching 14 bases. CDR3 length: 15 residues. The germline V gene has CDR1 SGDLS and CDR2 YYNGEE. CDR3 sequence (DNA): TGTGCCAGCGGGGGGGGACTAGCGGGAGAGGATGAGCAATCCTTC. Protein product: CASGGGLAGEDEQSF.

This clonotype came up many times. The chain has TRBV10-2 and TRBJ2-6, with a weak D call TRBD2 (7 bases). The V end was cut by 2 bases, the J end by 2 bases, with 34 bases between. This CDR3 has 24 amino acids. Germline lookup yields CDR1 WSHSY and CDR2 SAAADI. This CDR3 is CASSEPWAHLRWGGPRAGANVLTF. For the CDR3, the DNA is TGCGCCAGCAGTGAGCCCTGGGCCCATTTACGTTGGGGGGGGCCACGGGCTGGGGCCAACGTCCTGACTTTC.

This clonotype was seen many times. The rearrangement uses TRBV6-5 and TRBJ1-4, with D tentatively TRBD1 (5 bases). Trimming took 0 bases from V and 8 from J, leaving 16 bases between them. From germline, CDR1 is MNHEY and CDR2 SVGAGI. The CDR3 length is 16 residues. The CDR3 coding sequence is TGTGCCAGCAGTTACTCCATGCAGCCCAGGGACGAAAAACTGTTTTTT. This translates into CASSYSMQPRDEKLFF.

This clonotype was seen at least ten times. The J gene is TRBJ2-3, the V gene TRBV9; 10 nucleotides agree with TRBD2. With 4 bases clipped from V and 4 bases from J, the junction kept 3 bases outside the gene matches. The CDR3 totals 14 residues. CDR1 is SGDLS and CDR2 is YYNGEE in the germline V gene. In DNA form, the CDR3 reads TGTGCCAGCAGCCCAGCGGGAGGGTCAGATACGCAGTATTTT. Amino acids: CASSPAGGSDTQYF.

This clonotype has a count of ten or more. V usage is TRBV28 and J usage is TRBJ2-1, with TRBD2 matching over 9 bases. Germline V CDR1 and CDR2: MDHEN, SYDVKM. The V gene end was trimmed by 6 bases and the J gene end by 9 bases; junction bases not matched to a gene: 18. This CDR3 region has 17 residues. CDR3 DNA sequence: TGTGCCAGCAGCCCAATGGTGCGGGAGGGCCGAAAGTGTGAGCAGTTCTTC. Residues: CASSPMVREGRKCEQFF.

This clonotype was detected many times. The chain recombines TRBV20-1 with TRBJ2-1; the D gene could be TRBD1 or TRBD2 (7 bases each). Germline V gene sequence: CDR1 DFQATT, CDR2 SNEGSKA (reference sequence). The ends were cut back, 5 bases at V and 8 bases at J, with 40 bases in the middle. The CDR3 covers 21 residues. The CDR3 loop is CSAQRFYTGEPGLSNFHEQFF. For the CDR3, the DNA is TGCAGTGCTCAGAGATTCTATACAGGGGAACCGGGACTAAGCAACTTCCATGAGCAGTTCTTC.

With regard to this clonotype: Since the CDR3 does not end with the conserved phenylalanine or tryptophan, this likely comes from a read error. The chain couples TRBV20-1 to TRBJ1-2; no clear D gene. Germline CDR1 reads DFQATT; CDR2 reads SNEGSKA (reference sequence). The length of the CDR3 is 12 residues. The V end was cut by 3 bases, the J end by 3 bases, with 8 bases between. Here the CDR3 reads CSASAGDYGYTI. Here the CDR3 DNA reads TGCAGTGCTAGCGCCGGAGACTATGGCTACACCATC.

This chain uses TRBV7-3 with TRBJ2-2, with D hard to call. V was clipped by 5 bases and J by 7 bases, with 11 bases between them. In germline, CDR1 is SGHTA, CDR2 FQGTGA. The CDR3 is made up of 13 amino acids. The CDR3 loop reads CASSHDLDGELFF. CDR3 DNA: TGTGCCAGCAGCCACGATTTAGACGGGGAGCTGTTTTTT.

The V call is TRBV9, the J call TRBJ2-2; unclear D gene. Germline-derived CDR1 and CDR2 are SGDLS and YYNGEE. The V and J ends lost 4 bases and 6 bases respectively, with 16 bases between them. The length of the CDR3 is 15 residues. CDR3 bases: TGTGCCAGCAGCTCTATACAGTTTACATCCGGGGAGCTGTTTTTT. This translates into CASSSIQFTSGELFF.

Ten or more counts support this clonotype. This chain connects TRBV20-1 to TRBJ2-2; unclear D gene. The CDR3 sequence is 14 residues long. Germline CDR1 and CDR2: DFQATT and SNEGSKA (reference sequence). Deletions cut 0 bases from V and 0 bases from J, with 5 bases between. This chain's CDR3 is CSARDLPNTGELFF. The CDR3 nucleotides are TGCAGTGCTAGAGATTTACCGAACACCGGGGAGCTGTTTTTT.

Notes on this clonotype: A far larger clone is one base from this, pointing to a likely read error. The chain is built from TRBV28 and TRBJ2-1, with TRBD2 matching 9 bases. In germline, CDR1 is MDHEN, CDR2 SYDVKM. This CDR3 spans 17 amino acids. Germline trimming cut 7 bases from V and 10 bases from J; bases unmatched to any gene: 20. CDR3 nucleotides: TGTGCCAGCAACGGATCGGGGGCTAGCGGGATCCTCTACGAGCAGTTCTTC. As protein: CASNGSGASGILYEQFF.

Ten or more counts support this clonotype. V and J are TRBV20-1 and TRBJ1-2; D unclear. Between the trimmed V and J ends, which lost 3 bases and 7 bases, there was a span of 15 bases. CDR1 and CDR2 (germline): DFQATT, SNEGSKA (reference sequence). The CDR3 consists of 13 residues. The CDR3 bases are TGCAGTGCTAGGTATCCGGGGAAACGTGGCTACACCTTC. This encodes CSARYPGKRGYTF.

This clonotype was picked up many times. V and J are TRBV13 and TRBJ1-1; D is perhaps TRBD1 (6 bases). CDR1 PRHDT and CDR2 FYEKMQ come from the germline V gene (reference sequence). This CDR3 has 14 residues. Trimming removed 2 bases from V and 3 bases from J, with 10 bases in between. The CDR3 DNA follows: TGTGCCAGCAGCTTACAGGGGCTGGACACTGAAGCTTTCTTT. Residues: CASSLQGLDTEAFF.

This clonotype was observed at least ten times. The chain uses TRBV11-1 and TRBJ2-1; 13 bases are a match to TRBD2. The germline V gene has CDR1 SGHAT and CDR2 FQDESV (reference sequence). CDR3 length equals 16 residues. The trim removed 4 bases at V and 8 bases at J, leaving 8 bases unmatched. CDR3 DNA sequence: TGTGCCAGCAGCTCACCCCGACTAGCGGGAGGTCATGAGCAGTTCTTC. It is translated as CASSSPRLAGGHEQFF.

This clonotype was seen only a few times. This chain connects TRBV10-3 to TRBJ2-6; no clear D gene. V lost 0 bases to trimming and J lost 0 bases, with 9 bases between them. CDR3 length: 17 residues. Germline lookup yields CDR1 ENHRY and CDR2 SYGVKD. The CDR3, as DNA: TGTGCCATCAGTGAGTCGTATAGCAGCTCTGGGGCCAACGTCCTGACTTTC. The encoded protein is CAISESYSSSGANVLTF.

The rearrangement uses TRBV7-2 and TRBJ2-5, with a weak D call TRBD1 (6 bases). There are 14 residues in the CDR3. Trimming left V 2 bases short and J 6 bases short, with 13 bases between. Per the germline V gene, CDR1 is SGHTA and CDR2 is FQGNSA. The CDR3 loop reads CASSLSQGRQTQYF. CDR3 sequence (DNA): TGTGCCAGCAGCTTAAGCCAGGGGCGACAGACCCAGTACTTC.

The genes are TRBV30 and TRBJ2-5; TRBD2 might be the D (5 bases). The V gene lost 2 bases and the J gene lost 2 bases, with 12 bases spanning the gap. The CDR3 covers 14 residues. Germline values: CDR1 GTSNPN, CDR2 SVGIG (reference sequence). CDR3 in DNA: TGTGCCTGGAGTCCAGGACGGGGACAAGAGACCCAGTACTTC. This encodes CAWSPGRGQETQYF. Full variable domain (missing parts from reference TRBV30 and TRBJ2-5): SQTIHQWPATLVQPVGSPLSLECTVEGTSNPNLYWYRQAAGRGLQLLFYSVGIGQISSEVPQNLSASRPQDRQFILSSKKLLLSDSGFYLCAWSPGRGQETQYFGPGTRLLVL.

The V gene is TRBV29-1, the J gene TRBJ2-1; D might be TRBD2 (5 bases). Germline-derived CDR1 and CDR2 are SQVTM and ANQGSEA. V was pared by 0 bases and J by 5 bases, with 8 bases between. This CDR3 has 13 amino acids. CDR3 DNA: TGCAGCGTTGAAGATCGGGGAGACAATGAGCAGTTCTTC. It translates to CSVEDRGDNEQFF.

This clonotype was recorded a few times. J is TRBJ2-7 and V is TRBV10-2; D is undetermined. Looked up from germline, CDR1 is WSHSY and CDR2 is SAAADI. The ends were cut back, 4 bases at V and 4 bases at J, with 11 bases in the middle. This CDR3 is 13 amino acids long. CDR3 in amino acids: CASSGAGSYEQYV. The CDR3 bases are TGCGCCAGCAGTGGGGCAGGATCTTACGAGCAGTACGTC.

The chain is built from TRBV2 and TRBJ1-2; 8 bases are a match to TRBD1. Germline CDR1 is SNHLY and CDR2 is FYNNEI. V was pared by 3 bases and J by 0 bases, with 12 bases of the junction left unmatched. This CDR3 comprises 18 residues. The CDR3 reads CASSDQGADTIANYGYTF. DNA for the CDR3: TGTGCCAGCAGTGATCAGGGGGCGGACACAATAGCTAACTATGGCTACACCTTC.

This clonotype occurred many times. This CDR3 is CASSFGTIQYF. The CDR3, as DNA: TGTGCCAGCAGTTTTGGTACCATTCAGTACTTC. This rearrangement joins TRBV27 to TRBJ2-4; no reliable D call. Germline values: CDR1 MNHEY, CDR2 SMNVEV (reference sequence). This CDR3 has 11 amino acids. Trimming shortened V by 3 bases and J by 9 bases, and 6 bases separated the two germline ends.

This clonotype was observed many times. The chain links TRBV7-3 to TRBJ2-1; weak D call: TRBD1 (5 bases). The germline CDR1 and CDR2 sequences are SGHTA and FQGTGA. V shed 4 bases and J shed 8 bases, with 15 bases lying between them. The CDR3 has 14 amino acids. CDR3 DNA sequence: TGTGCCAGCAGCTCCCAAGGCCTGGGGCATGAGCAGTTCTTC. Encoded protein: CASSSQGLGHEQFF.

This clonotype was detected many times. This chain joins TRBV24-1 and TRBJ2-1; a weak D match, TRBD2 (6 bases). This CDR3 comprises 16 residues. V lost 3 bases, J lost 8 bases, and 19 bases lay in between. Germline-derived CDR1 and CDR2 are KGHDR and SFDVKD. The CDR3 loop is CATSDPIMGGADEQFF. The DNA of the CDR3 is TGTGCCACCAGTGATCCTATTATGGGCGGGGCCGATGAGCAGTTCTTC.

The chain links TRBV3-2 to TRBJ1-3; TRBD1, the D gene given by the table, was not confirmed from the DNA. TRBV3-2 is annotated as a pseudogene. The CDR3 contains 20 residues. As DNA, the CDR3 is TGTGCCAGCAGCCGGATAGACACAGGGTCCCTCGTCCACTCTGGAAACACCATATATTTT. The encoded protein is CASSRIDTGSLVHSGNTIYF.

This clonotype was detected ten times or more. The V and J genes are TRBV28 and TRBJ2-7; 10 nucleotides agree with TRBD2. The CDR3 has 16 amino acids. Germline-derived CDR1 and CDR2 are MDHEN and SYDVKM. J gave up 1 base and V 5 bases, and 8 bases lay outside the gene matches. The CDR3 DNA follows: TGTGCCAGCAGTCCAAGGATGGGACTAGCGTCCTACGAGCAGTACTTC. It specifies CASSPRMGLASYEQYF.